This entry concerns a single T cell receptor beta chain. Its antigen is unidentified. The source of the sample is a study of T cell repertoires in cytomegalovirus infection. The overall study: Public signatures in TCR beta pointed to CMV infection and matching HLA type. Study-wide findings and caveats: CMV-specific TCR beta clonotypes restricted by HLA-C dominated the ex vivo response.

TCRdb re-called the reads through MiXCR, storing one row per CDR3 protein. The sample lists about 500,000 distinct CDR3 sequences, 30% to 35% occurring once. Germline assignment: CDR1 SGHRS and CDR2 YFSETQ. V lost 4 bases to trimming and J lost 6 bases; unmatched junction nucleotides: 10. CDR3 length: 16 residues. This clonotype was sampled from a human donor in good health (CMV status not recorded). Some clones in this sample may be carry-over from other donors' samples. This sequence joins TRBV5-1 and TRBJ2-1, with 10 bases fitting TRBD2. The sequencing here drew on cultured PBMCs, taken from culture after CMV antigen stimulation. The CDR3 protein is CASSLTPSGRVNEQFF. CDR3 nucleotide sequence: TGCGCCAGCAGCCTAACACCCAGCGGGAGGGTCAATGAGCAGTTCTTC. The full variable domain, completed using reference TRBV5-1 and TRBJ2-1, is KAGVTQTPRYLIKTRGQQVTLSCSPISGHRSVSWYQQTPGQGLQFLFEYFSETQRNKGNFPGRFSGRQFSNSRSEMNVSTLELGDSALYLCASSLTPSGRVNEQFFGPGTRLTVL.